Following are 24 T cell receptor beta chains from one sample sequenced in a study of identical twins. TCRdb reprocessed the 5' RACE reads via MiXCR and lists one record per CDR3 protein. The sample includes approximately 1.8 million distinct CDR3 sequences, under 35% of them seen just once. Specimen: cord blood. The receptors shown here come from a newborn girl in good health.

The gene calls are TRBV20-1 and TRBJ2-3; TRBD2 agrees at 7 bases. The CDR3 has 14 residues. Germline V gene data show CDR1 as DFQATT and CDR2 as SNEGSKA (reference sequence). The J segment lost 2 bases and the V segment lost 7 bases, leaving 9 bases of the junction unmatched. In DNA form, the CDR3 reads TGCAGTGACAGCGGGGTAGCGCCCACAGATACGCAGTATTTT. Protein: CSDSGVAPTDTQYF.

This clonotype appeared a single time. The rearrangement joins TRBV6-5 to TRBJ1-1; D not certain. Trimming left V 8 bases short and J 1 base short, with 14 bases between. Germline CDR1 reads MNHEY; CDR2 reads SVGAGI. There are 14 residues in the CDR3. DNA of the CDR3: TGTGCCAGCGCTTACGACGCCGCGAACACTGAAGCTTTCTTT. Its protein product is CASAYDAANTEAFF.

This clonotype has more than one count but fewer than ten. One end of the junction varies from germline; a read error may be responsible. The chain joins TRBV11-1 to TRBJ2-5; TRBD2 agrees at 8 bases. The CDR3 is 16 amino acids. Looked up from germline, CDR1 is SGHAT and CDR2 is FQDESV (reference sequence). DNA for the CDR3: TGTGCCAGCAGCTTCGCCTCCCGGGGGGGCCAAGGGACCCAGTACTTC. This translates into CASSFASRGGQGTQYF.

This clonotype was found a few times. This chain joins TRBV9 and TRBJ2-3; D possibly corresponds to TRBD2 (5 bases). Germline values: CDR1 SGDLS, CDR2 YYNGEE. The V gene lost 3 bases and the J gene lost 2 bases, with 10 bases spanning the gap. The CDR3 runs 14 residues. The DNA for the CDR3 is TGTGCCAGCAGCGACCGGACTCACACAGATACGCAGTATTTT. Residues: CASSDRTHTDTQYF.

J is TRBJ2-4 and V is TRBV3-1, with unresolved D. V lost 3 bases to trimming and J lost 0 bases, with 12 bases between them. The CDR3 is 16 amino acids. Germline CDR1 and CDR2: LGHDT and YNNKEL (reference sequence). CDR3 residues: CASSQSSLLAKNIQYF. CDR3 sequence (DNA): TGTGCCAGCAGCCAGAGTTCCTTACTAGCCAAAAACATTCAGTACTTC.

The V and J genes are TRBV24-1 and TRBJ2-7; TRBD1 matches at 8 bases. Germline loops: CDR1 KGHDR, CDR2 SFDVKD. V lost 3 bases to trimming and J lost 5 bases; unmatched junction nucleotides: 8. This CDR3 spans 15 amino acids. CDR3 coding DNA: TGTGCCACCAGTGATCCCAACTCGACAGGGGACGAGCAGTACTTC. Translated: CATSDPNSTGDEQYF.

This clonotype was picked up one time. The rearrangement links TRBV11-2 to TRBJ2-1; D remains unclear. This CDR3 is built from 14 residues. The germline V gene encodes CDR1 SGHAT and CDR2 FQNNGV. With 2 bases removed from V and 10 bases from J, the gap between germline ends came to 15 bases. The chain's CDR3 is CASSLSNWNYEQFF. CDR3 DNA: TGTGCCAGCAGCTTATCGAATTGGAACTACGAGCAGTTCTTC.

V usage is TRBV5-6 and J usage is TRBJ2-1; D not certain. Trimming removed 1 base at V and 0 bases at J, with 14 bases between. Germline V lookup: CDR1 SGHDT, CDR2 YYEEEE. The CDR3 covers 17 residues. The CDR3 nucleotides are TGTGCCAGCAGCTTGCTGAGGCTCAAGAGCTCCTACAATGAGCAGTTCTTC. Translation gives CASSLLRLKSSYNEQFF.

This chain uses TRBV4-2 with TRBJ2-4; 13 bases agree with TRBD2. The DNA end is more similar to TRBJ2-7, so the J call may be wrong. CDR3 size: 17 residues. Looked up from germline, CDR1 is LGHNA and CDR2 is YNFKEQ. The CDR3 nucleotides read TGTGCCAGCAGCCAATTCAAACTAGCGGGGGGGCCTTACGAGCAGTACTTC. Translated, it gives CASSQFKLAGGPYEQYF.

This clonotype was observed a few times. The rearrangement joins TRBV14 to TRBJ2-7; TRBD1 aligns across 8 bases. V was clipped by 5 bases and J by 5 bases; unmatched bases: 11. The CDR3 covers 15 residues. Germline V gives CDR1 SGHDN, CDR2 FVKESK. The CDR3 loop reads CASSAWTGRRNEQYF. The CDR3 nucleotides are TGTGCCAGCAGCGCCTGGACAGGGCGGAGAAACGAGCAGTACTTC.

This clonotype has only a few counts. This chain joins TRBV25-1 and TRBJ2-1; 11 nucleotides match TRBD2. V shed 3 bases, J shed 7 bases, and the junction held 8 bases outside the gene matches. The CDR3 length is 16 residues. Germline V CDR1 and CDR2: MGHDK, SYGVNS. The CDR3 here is CASSDRLAGPWNEQFF. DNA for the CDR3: TGTGCCAGCAGTGACCGACTAGCGGGGCCATGGAATGAGCAGTTCTTC. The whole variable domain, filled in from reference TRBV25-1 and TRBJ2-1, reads EADIYQTPRYLVIGTGKKITLECSQTMGHDKMYWYQQDPGMELHLIHYSYGVNSTEKGDLSSESTVSRIRTEHFPLTLESARPSHTSQYLCASSDRLAGPWNEQFFGPGTRLTVL.

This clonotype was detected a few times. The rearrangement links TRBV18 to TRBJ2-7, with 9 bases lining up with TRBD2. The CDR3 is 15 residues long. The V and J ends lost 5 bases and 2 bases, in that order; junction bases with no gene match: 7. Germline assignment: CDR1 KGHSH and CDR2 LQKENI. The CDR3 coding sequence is TGTGCCAGCTCAGCTCGACTAGCGGAGACCTACGAGCAGTACTTC. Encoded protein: CASSARLAETYEQYF.

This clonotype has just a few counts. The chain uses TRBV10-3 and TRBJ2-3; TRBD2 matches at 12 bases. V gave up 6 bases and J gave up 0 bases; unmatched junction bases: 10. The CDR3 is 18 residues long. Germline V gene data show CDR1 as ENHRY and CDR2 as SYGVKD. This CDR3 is CAISILAGGRGSTDTQYF. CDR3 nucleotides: TGTGCCATCAGCATACTAGCGGGAGGCCGGGGGAGCACAGATACGCAGTATTTT.

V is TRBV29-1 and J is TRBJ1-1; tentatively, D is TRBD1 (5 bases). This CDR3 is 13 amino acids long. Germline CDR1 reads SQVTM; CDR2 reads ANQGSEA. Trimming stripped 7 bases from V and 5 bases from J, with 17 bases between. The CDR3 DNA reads TGCAGCGCTCCGAGGGGTCCTGCAACTGAAGCTTTCTTT. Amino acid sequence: CSAPRGPATEAFF.

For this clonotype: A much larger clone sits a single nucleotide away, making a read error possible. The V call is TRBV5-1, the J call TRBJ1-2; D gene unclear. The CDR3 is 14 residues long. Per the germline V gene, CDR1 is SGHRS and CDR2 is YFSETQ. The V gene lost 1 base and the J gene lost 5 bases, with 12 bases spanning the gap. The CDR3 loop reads CASSLSGEFYGYTF. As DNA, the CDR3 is TGCGCCAGCAGCTTGAGTGGGGAGTTTTATGGCTACACCTTC.

The CDR3 region has the DNA TGTGCCAGCAGCTTAGCCCTCCTAGCGGGAGGGCCAATAGGGAGTGACGAGCAGTACTTC. This translates into CASSLALLAGGPIGSDEQYF. The gene calls are TRBV7-9 and TRBJ2-7, with 12 bases identical to TRBD2. The CDR3 has 20 residues. V lost 0 bases and J lost 5; bases outside the gene matches: 17. CDR1 is SEHNR, CDR2 FQNEAQ, per germline (reference sequence).

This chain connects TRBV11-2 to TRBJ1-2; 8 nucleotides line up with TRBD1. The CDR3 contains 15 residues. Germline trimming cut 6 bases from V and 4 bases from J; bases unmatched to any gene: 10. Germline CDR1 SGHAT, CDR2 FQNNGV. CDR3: CASSTTGAFPYGYTF. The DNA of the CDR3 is TGTGCCAGCAGTACGACAGGGGCCTTCCCCTATGGCTACACCTTC.

The CDR3: CASSLAISSPNQPQHF. In nucleotides, the CDR3 is TGTGCCAGCAGCTTAGCGATCTCTTCCCCTAATCAGCCCCAGCATTTT. This rearrangement joins TRBV7-8 to TRBJ1-5; D remains unclear. Trimming stripped 0 bases from V and 4 bases from J, with 13 bases between. The germline gives CDR1 SGHVS, CDR2 FQNEAQ. This CDR3 has 16 residues. Based on the CDR3 plus reference TRBV7-8 and TRBJ1-5, the full variable domain is GAGVSQSPRYKVAKRGQDVALRCDPISGHVSLFWYQQALGQGPEFLTYFQNEAQLDKSGLPSDRFFAERPEGSVSTLKIQRTQQEDSAVYLCASSLAISSPNQPQHFGDGTRLSIL.

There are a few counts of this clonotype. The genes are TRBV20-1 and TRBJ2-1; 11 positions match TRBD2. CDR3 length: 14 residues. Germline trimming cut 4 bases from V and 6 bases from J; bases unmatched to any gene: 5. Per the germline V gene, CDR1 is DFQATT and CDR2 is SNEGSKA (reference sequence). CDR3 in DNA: TGCAGTGCTACGACTAGCGGGATACTCAATGAGCAGTTCTTC. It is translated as CSATTSGILNEQFF.

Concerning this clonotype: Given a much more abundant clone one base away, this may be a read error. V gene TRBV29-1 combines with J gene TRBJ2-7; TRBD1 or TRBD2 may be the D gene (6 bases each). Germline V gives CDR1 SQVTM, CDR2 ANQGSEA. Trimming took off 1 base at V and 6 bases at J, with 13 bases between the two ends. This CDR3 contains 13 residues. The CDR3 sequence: CSVEGGANCEQYF. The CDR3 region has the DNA TGCAGCGTTGAAGGGGGGGCTAACTGCGAGCAGTACTTC.

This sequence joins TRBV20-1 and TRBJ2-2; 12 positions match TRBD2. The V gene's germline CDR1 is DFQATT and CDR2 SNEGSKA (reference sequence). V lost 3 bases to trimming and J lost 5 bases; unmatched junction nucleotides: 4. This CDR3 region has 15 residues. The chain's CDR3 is CSASRLAGDTGELFF. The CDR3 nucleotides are TGCAGTGCTAGCAGACTAGCGGGAGATACCGGGGAGCTGTTTTTT.

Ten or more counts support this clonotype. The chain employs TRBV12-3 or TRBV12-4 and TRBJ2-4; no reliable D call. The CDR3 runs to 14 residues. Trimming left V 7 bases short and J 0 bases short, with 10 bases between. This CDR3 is CASTPELAKNIQYF. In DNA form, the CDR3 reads TGTGCCAGCACTCCGGAGTTAGCCAAAAACATTCAGTACTTC.

In DNA, the CDR3 is TGTGCCAGCAGCTTGGCTGTGGTTTCCGGGGAGCTGTTTTTT. It yields the protein CASSLAVVSGELFF. The V call is TRBV5-6, the J call TRBJ2-2; D call uncertain. The CDR3 extends over 14 amino acids. Germline CDR1 and CDR2: SGHDT and YYEEEE. V was cut by 0 bases and J by 6 bases, with 9 bases left in between.

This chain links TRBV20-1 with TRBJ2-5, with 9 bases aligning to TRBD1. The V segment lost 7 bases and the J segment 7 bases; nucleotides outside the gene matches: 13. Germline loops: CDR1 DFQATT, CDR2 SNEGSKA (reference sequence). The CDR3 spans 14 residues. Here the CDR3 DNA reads TGCAGTGGGACAGGGGTAATCCACAGGGGGACCCAGTACTTC. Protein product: CSGTGVIHRGTQYF.